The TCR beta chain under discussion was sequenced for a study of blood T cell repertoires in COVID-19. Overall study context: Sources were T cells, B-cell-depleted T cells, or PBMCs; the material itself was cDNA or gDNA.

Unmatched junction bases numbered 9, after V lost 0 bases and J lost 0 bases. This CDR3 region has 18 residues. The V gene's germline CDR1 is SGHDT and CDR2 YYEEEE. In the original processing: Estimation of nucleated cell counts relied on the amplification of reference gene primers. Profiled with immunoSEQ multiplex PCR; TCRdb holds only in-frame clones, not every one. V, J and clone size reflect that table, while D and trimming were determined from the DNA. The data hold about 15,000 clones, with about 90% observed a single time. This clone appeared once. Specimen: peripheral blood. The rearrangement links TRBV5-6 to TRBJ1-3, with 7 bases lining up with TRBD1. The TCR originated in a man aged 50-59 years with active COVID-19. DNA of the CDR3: TGTGCCAGCAGCTTGGGCCTTAAGGGACAGAGCTCTGGAAACACCATATATTTT. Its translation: CASSLGLKGQSSGNTIYF.